The clone carrying this T cell receptor beta chain was detected ten times or more. The time point is: patch test 3, about 24 weeks after DPC sensitization. Treatment indicated: therapeutic diphenylcyclopropenone sensitization with weekly scalp DPC. Blood sampling occurred before each patch-test application. This entry belongs to a study of human T cells and chemical hapten exposure. For the study at large: A mostly female patient group had alopecia areata, totalis or universalis.

TCRdb fed the RACE reads into MiXCR, producing one record per CDR3 protein. The table shows about 84,000 distinct CDR3 sequences, with under 14% occurring only once. This CDR3 spans 12 amino acids. V gave up 4 bases and J gave up 7 bases, with 8 bases separating them. Germline assignment: CDR1 SGHVS and CDR2 FQNEAQ. This rearrangement joins TRBV7-8 to TRBJ2-1; D might be TRBD1 (5 bases). The source was whole blood, collected in connection with sensitization to the hapten diphenylcyclopropenone (DPC). The receptor was derived from a woman aged 45-65 years with alopecia areata. Some clones in this sample may be carry-over from other donors' samples. The CDR3 DNA reads TGTGCCAGCAGCTCCAGGGATAATGAGCAGTTCTTC. Amino acid sequence: CASSSRDNEQFF.